The T cell receptor (beta chain) under discussion was sequenced for a study of T-cell memory formation after mild COVID-19. Study-wide background: TCR clusters were mostly donor specific.

Germline lookup yields CDR1 MNHEY and CDR2 SVGEGT. The CDR3 consists of 14 residues. Trimming pared 2 bases from V and 7 bases from J, leaving 14 bases between. In its sample, this clonotype was seen once. TCRdb reanalysed the 5' RACE reads using MiXCR and keeps one entry per CDR3 protein. This sample yields roughly 110,000 distinct CDR3 sequences, of which about 20% are seen a single time; roughly 40% belongs to the top ten. The source is a young man who had mild COVID-19 (a few samples of this study predate the infection). Cell type and time point are not known. The chain couples TRBV6-2 or TRBV6-3 to TRBJ1-2; weak D call: TRBD1 (5 bases). Source material: PBMCs or a T cell subset sorted from them (not recorded which). CDR3 residues: CASSYGTTGVGYTF. For the CDR3, the DNA is TGTGCCAGCAGTTACGGGACCACCGGGGTTGGCTACACCTTC.